The clone carrying this T cell receptor (beta chain) was detected a few times. No antigen is known for it. These data originate in a study of early T cells in non-severe SARS-CoV-2 infection. TCRdb reprocessed the 5' RACE reads with MiXCR, giving one entry per CDR3 protein. Found here are about 130,000 distinct CDR3 sequences, more than 13% of them singletons; the top ten hold just over 20%. Study-level points and caveats: There was a bias toward anti-spike CD8 responses in VDJdb matching, which missed private and CD4 specificities.

Trimming left V 5 bases short and J 3 bases short, with 14 bases between. Germline V gives CDR1 SEHNR, CDR2 FQNEAQ (reference sequence). The CDR3 extends over 14 amino acids. The sequencing sample was made of whole blood. The chain combines TRBV7-9 with TRBJ2-7; TRBD2 might be the D (6 bases). The TCR sequence derives from an adult who was a healthcare worker with PCR-confirmed SARS-CoV-2 infection or an uninfected control (not recorded which). The CDR3 DNA reads TGTGCCAGCAGCCTCGGTGGGGAGGTCTACGAGCAGTACTTC. Amino acid sequence: CASSLGGEVYEQYF.